This T cell receptor beta chain was sequenced during a study of molecular identifiers for immune sequencing clone quantification. Trimming took 5 bases from V and 4 from J; bases not matched to a gene: 10. The CDR3 has 16 amino acids. From germline, CDR1 is SGHTA and CDR2 FQGNSA. Methods described previously were used for bulk TCR libraries, and listed TCR primers were applied. TCRdb re-called the PCR reads with MiXCR, one entry per CDR3 protein. The sample lists under 650,000 distinct CDR3 sequences, around 20% occurring once. Study-wide results and caveats: Clones above 20 RNA copies contained over 98% of effector molecules but under 1% of naive ones.

Comments on this clonotype: The antigen remains undetermined.

The sequenced sample consisted of naive CD8+ T cells from blood, with Jurkat cell RNA spiked in. Specified subset: FACS-sorted CD8+CD4-CCR7+CD45RA+ naive T cells. V usage is TRBV7-2 and J usage is TRBJ2-1; 8 bases agree with TRBD2. The source is a human donor in good health. Some libraries in this study had Jurkat cell RNA spiked in. The CDR3 loop is CASSARSRGVYNEQFF. In nucleotides, the CDR3 is TGTGCCAGCAGCGCCCGATCGCGGGGGGTTTACAATGAGCAGTTCTTC.